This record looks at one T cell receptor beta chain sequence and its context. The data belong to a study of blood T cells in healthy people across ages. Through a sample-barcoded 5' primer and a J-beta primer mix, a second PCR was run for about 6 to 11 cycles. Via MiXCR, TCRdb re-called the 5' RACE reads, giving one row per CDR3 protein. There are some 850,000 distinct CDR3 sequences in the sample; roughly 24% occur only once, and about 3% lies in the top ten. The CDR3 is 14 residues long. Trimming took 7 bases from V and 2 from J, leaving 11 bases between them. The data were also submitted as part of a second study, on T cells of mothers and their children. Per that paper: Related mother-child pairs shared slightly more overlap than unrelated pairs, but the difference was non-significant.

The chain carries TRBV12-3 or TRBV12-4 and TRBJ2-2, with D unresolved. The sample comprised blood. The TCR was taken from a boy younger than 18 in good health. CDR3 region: CASIQIRNTGELFF. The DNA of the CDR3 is TGTGCCAGCATCCAGATACGCAACACCGGGGAGCTGTTTTTT.